One sample yielded the 15 T cell receptor beta chains listed below, sequenced in a study of radiotherapy plus CTLA-4 blockade in lung cancer (dated by TCRdb to the late 2010s). Receptors were amplified or captured by the immunoSEQ multiplex PCR assay. TCRdb stores this immuneACCESS table with in-frame sequences only. Part of the clones is absent; in the studies checked, under half of the shortfall reflects unresolved V genes, and no reason is known for the rest. This sample comprises tens of thousands of clones, roughly 86% of them detected only once. Over 15% of the sample is taken by the ten largest. The input for sequencing was peripheral blood, taken from a patient treated with radiotherapy plus ipilimumab. The receptors were gathered from a human donor with non-small cell lung cancer that progressed on radiotherapy plus ipilimumab.

This clone was counted once. The chain carries TRBV7-6 and TRBJ2-1, with D hard to call. Trimming left V 0 bases short and J 3 bases short, with 9 bases between. The CDR3 has 15 amino acids. Germline V gene sequence: CDR1 SGHVS, CDR2 FNYEAQ. For the CDR3, the DNA is TGTGCCAGCAGCTTAGCGCTTTCGGGCTACAATGAGCAGTTCTTC. It specifies CASSLALSGYNEQFF.

The rearrangement joins TRBV11-3 to TRBJ2-7; D ambiguous. V was trimmed by 0 bases and J by 1 base, leaving 25 bases between them. CDR1 and CDR2 from the germline V gene are SGHNT and YENEEA. This CDR3 comprises 20 residues. The CDR3 protein is CASSLESIGYWAKLSYEQYF. CDR3 bases: TGTGCCAGCAGCTTAGAATCTATTGGGTATTGGGCAAAGTTATCCTACGAGCAGTACTTC.

V and J are TRBV5-1 and TRBJ2-2, with D tentatively TRBD2 (6 bases). Germline lookup yields CDR1 SGHRS and CDR2 YFSETQ. The CDR3 has 14 amino acids. Trimming stripped 8 bases from V and 7 bases from J, with 18 bases between. The CDR3 DNA reads TGCGCCAGTTCGACCATTCCGGGAGACGGGGAGCTGTTTTTT. Protein: CASSTIPGDGELFF.

This clone was detected only a few times. The chain combines TRBV11-2 with TRBJ2-6; maybe TRBD1 (6 bases). The CDR3 has 18 residues. Germline-derived CDR1 and CDR2 are SGHAT and FQNNGV. Trimming removed 7 bases from V and 2 bases from J, with 21 bases in between. Here the CDR3 DNA reads TGTGCCAGCAAATCGAGTAGGGGACACTCCCCTGGGGCCAACGTCCTGACTTTC. Translating gives CASKSSRGHSPGANVLTF.

The V and J genes are TRBV11-2 and TRBJ1-1; D is undetermined. The ends were cut back, 4 bases at V and 6 bases at J, with 9 bases in the middle. Germline V gives CDR1 SGHAT, CDR2 FQNNGV. The CDR3 has 12 residues. The CDR3 nucleotides read TGTGCCAGCAGCTCGTTAACCGCTGAAGCTTTCTTT. Encoded protein: CASSSLTAEAFF.

This clone was detected only once. V is TRBV28 and J is TRBJ1-5; D gene unclear. The CDR3 spans 11 residues. The germline CDR1 and CDR2 sequences are MDHEN and SYDVKM. Trimming removed 2 bases from V and 12 bases from J, with 8 bases in between. The DNA of the CDR3 is TGTGCCAGCAGTTTAAAATGGAGCCAGCATTTT. Its translation: CASSLKWSQHF.

This chain uses TRBV19 with TRBJ2-5; TRBD2 matches at 8 bases. This CDR3 region has 15 residues. Germline CDR1 LNHDA, CDR2 SQIVND (reference sequence). V lost 6 bases and J lost 4; bases outside the gene matches: 10. The CDR3, as DNA: TGTGCCAGTAGCCGAACGGGGGGGTATAGAGAGACCCAGTACTTC. It translates to CASSRTGGYRETQYF.

Worth noting for this clone: The CDR3 ends on some other residue instead of the conserved phenylalanine or tryptophan, so this is likely a read error. Because the CDR3's place on the DNA is in doubt, the DNA is left out and the CDR3 is given as listed by TCRdb. The CDR3 here is CASRNDRAHG. The genes are TRBV21-1 and TRBJ2-3. TRBV21-1 is classified as a pseudogene. Termini included, the CDR3 measures 10 amino acids.

The chain carries TRBV4-1 and TRBJ1-5; no reliable D call. The CDR3 contains 13 residues. Germline V gene lookup returns CDR1 MGHRA and CDR2 YSYEKL. Deletions cut 0 bases from V and 7 bases from J, with 7 bases between. The CDR3 spells CASSQDLRQPQHF. DNA of the CDR3: TGCGCCAGCAGCCAAGACCTACGGCAGCCCCAGCATTTT.

The gene calls are TRBV6-5 and TRBJ1-2; possibly TRBD1 for D (6 bases). CDR1 and CDR2 from the germline V gene are MNHEY and SVGAGI. The CDR3 has 14 residues. The ends were cut back, 6 bases at V and 2 bases at J, with 13 bases in the middle. CDR3 in DNA: TGTGCCAGCAGGGGGCAGGGGAGGAACTATGGCTACACCTTC. This codes for CASRGQGRNYGYTF.

This chain connects TRBV10-3 to TRBJ1-2; D gene unclear. This CDR3 is 14 amino acids long. Trimming removed 0 bases at V and 4 bases at J, with 9 bases between. Germline V lookup: CDR1 ENHRY, CDR2 SYGVKD. DNA for the CDR3: TGTGCCATCAGTGAGTCGAGCCAGACCTATGGCTACACCTTC. Translation gives CAISESSQTYGYTF.

This clone came up a few times. The chain combines TRBV19 with TRBJ1-3; no definite D call. Germline V gene lookup returns CDR1 LNHDA and CDR2 SQIVND (reference sequence). V was trimmed by 5 bases and J by 1 base, leaving 9 bases between them. This CDR3 contains 14 residues. DNA for the CDR3: TGTGCCAGTAGTCTGTACGGTTCTGGAAACACCATATATTTT. Encoded protein: CASSLYGSGNTIYF.

This chain joins TRBV5-5 and TRBJ2-7; D remains unclear. The V and J ends lost 0 bases and 6 bases respectively, with 4 bases between them. CDR3 length equals 11 residues. The V gene's germline CDR1 is SGHKS and CDR2 YYEKEE (reference sequence). CDR3 DNA: TGTGCCAGCAGCTTGGTGTCCGAGCAGTACTTC. This gives the protein CASSLVSEQYF.

This chain joins TRBV5-1 and TRBJ1-5; 9 nucleotides agree with TRBD1. After removal of 4 bases from V and 2 bases from J, the junction contained 10 bases not matched to a gene. This CDR3 has 17 residues. Germline V lookup: CDR1 SGHRS, CDR2 YFSETQ. The CDR3 DNA follows: TGCGCCAGCAGCCCCGGGACAGGGAGAAGGGGCAATCAGCCCCAGCATTTT. It specifies CASSPGTGRRGNQPQHF. Using reference TRBV5-1 and TRBJ1-5 for the parts outside the CDR3, the full variable domain is KAGVTQTPRYLIKTRGQQVTLSCSPISGHRSVSWYQQTPGQGLQFLFEYFSETQRNKGNFPGRFSGRQFSNSRSEMNVSTLELGDSALYLCASSPGTGRRGNQPQHFGDGTRLSIL.

This chain's CDR3 is CASSSWTPPYEQYF. The DNA for the CDR3 is TGTGCCAGCAGCTCTTGGACGCCGCCCTACGAGCAGTACTTC. The rearrangement links TRBV7-6 to TRBJ2-7, with D unresolved. The CDR3 runs to 14 residues. Germline CDR1 reads SGHVS; CDR2 reads FNYEAQ. Deletions cut 4 bases from V and 2 bases from J, with 12 bases between.